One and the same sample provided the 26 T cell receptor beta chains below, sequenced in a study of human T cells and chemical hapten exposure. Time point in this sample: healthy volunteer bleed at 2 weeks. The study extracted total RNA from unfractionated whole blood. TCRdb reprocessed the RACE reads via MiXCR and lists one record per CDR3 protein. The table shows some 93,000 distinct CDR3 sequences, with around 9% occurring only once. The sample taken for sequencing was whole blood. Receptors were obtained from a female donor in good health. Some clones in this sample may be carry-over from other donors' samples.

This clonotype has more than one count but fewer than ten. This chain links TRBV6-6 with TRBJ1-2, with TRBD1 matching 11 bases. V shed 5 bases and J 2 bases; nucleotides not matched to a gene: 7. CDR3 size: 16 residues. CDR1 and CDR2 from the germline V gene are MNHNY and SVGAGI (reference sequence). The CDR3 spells CASSGGQGAPNYGYTF. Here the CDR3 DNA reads TGTGCCAGCAGTGGCGGACAGGGGGCGCCGAACTATGGCTACACCTTC.

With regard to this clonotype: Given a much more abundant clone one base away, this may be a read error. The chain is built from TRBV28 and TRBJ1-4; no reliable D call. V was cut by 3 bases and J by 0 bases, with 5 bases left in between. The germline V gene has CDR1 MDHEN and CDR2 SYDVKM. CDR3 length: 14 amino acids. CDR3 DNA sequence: TGTGCCAGCAGTTTGCTCCCAACTAATGAAAAACTGTTTTTT. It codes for CASSLLPTNEKLFF.

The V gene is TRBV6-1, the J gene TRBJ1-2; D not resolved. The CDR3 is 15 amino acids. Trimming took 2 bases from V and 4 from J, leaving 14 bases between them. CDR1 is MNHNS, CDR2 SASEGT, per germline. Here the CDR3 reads CASSESARGSYGYTF. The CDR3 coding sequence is TGTGCCAGCAGTGAATCGGCCAGAGGTAGCTATGGCTACACCTTC.

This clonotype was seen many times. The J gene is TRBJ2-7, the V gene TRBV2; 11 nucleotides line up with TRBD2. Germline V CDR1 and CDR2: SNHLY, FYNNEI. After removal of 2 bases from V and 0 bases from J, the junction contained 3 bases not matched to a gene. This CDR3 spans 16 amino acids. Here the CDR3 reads CASSELAGGPSYEQYF. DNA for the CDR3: TGTGCCAGCAGTGAACTAGCGGGAGGCCCCTCCTACGAGCAGTACTTC.

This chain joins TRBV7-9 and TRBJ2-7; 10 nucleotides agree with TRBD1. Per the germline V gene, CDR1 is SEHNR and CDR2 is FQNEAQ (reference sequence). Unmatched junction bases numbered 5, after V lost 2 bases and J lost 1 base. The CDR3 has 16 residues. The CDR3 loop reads CASSLPGQGSSYEQYF. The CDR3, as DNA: TGTGCCAGCAGCTTACCGGGACAGGGGTCGTCCTACGAGCAGTACTTC.

The CDR3 reads CASSLARDVTYEQYF. CDR3 DNA sequence: TGTGCCAGCAGCTTAGCGAGGGATGTCACCTACGAGCAGTACTTC. This chain links TRBV7-2 with TRBJ2-7; D may be TRBD2 (5 bases). Germline V lookup: CDR1 SGHTA, CDR2 FQGNSA. This CDR3 region has 15 residues. V lost 0 bases, J lost 2 bases, and 11 bases lay in between.

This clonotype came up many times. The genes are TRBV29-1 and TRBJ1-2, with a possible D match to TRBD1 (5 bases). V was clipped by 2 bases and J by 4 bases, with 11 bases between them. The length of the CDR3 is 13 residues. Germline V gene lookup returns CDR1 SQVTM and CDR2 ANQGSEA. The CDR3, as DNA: TGCAGCGTTGAATTACCGGGACTCTATGGCTACACCTTC. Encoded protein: CSVELPGLYGYTF.

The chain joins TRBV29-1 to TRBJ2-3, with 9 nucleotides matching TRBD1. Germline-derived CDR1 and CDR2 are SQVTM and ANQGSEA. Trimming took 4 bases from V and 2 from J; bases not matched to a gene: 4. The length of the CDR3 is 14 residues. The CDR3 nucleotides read TGCAGCGTTGGTCGGGACAGGGCCACAGATACGCAGTATTTT. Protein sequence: CSVGRDRATDTQYF.

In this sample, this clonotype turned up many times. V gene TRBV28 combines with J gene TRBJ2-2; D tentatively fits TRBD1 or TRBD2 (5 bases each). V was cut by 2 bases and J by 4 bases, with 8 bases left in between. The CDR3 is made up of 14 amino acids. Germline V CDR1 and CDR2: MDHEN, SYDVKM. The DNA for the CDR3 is TGTGCCAGCAGTTTAGTGGGGGTCACCGGGGAGCTGTTTTTT. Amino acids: CASSLVGVTGELFF. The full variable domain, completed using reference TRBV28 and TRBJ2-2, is DVKVTQSSRYLVKRTGEKVFLECVQDMDHENMFWYRQDPGLGLRLIYFSYDVKMKEKGDIPEGYSVSREKKERFSLILESASTNQTSMYLCASSLVGVTGELFFGEGSRLTVL.

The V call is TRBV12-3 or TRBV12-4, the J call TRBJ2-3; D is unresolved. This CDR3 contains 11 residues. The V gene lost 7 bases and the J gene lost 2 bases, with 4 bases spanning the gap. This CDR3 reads CASTVTDTQYF. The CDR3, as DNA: TGTGCCAGCACCGTCACAGATACGCAGTATTTT.

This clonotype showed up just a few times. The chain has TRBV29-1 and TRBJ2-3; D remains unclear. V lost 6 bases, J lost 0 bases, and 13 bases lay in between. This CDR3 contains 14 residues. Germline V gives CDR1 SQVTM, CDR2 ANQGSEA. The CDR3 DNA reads TGCAGCGTCCACGGGTTTTCAAGCACAGATACGCAGTATTTT. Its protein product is CSVHGFSSTDTQYF.

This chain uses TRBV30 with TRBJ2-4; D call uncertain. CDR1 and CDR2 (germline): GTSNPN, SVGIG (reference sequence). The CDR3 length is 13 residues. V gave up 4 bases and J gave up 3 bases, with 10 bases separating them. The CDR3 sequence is CAWMNWVKNIQYF. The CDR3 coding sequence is TGTGCCTGGATGAATTGGGTCAAAAACATTCAGTACTTC.

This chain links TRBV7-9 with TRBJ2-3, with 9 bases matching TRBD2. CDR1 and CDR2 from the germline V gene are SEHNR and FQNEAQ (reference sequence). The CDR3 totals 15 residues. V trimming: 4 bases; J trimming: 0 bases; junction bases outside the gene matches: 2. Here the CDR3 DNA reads TGTGCCAGCAGCTCTAGCGGGGTGAGCACAGATACGCAGTATTTT. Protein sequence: CASSSSGVSTDTQYF.

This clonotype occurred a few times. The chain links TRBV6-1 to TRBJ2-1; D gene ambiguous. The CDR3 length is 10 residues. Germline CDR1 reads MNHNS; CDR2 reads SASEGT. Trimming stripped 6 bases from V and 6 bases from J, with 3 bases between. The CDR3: CASRTNEQFF. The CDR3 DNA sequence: TGTGCCAGCAGAACCAATGAGCAGTTCTTC.

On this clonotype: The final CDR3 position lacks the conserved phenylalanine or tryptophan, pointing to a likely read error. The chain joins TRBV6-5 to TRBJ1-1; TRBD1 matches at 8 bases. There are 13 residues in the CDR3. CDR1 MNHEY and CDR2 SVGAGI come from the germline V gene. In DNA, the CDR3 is TGTGCCAGCATTTACAGGGGGAGCACTGAAGCTTTCTCT. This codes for CASIYRGSTEAFS.

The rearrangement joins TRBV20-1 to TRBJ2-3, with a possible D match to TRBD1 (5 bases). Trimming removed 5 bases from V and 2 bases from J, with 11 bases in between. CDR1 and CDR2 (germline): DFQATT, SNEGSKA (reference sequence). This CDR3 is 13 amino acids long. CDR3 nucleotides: TGCAGTGCTCAACAGGATTCCACAGATACGCAGTATTTT. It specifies CSAQQDSTDTQYF.

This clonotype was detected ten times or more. The CDR3 DNA is TGCAGCGTGGAACTAGCGGGAGAAGAAAACATTCAGTACTTC. This encodes CSVELAGEENIQYF. The rearrangement links TRBV29-1 to TRBJ2-4, with 11 bases lining up with TRBD2. Trimming took 6 bases from V and 5 from J; bases not matched to a gene: 6. From germline, CDR1 is SQVTM and CDR2 ANQGSEA. The CDR3 has 14 residues.

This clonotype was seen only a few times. The CDR3 DNA reads as TGCGCCAGCAGCGTGGACAGGGGTTCACCCCTCCACTTT. The encoded protein is CASSVDRGSPLHF. The V gene is TRBV5-1, the J gene TRBJ1-6; 9 positions agree with TRBD1. J lost 9 bases, V lost 4 bases, and 2 bases had no gene match. Germline V gene lookup returns CDR1 SGHRS and CDR2 YFSETQ. CDR3 length: 13 amino acids.

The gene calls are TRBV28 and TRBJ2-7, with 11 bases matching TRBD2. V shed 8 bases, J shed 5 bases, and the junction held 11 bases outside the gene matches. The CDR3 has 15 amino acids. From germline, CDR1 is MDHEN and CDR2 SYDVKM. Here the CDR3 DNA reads TGTGCCAGCGTTAGCGGGAGGGCCGAGGCCCACGAGCAGTACTTC. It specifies CASVSGRAEAHEQYF.

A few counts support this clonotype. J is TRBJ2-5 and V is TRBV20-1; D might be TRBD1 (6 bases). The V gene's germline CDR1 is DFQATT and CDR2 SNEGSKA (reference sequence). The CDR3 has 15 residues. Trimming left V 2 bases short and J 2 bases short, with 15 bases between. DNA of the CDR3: TGCAGTGCTAGACTCCTCGACAGGTTTCAAGAGACCCAGTACTTC. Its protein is CSARLLDRFQETQYF.

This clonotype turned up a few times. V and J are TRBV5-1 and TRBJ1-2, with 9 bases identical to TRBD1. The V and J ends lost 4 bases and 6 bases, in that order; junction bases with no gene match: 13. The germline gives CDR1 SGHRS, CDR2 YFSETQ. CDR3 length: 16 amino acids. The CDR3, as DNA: TGCGCCAGCAGCCAAAGTGCGGACAGGGGTTTCGATGGCTACACCTTC. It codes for CASSQSADRGFDGYTF.

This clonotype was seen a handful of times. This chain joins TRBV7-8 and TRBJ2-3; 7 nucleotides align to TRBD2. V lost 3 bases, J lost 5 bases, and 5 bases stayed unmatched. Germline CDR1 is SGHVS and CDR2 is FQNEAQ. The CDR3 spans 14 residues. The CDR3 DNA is TGTGCCAGCAGCTTTTGGCTAGCGGTAGATACGCAGTATTTT. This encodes CASSFWLAVDTQYF.

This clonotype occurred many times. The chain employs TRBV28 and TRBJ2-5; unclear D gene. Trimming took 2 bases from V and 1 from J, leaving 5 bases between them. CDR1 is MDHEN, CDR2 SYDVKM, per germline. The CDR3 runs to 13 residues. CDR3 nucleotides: TGTGCCAGCAGTTTAAACCTCCAAGAGACCCAGTACTTC. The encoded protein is CASSLNLQETQYF.

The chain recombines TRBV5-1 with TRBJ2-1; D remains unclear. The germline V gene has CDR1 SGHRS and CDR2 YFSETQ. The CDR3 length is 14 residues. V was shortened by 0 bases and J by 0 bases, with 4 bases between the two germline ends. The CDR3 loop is CASSLVTSYNEQFF. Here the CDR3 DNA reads TGCGCCAGCAGCTTGGTTACCTCCTACAATGAGCAGTTCTTC.

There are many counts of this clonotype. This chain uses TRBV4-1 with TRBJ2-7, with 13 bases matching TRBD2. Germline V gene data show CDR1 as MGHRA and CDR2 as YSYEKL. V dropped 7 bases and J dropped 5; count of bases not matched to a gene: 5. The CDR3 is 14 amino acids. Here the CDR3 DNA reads TGCGCCAGCATGTCCGGGACTAGCGGGAACGAGCAGTACTTC. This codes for CASMSGTSGNEQYF.

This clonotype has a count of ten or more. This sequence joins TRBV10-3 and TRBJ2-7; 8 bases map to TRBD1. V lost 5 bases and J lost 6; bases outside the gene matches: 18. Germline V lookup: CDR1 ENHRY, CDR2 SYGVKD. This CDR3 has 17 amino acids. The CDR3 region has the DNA TGTGCCATCAGTCTCACCAGCGGTCAGGGGGCCTCTACCGAGCAGTACTTC. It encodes CAISLTSGQGASTEQYF.